The clone carrying this T cell receptor beta chain was detected once. The data originate from a study of blood T cell repertoires in COVID-19. Using immunoSEQ multiplex PCR, the repertoire was profiled, and TCRdb retains in-frame clones only, with some absent. Of 200,000 to 250,000 clones detected, nearly 90% appear once; the ten largest clones hold roughly 15%. Grouping used clinical history reported by participants in a survey and questionnaire. During the 2 weeks before they entered the study, exposed participants had met someone with a PCR-confirmed or clinician-diagnosed COVID-19 case. The clonotype originates from a man aged 25 to 40 who had been exposed to COVID-19. Input material: PBMCs or T cells enriched from blood (not recorded which).

The DNA for the CDR3 is TGTGCCAGCAGCTTAGATTCGGTAGCGGGGGCTAACAATGAGCAGTTCTTC. This encodes CASSLDSVAGANNEQFF. The chain employs TRBV11-2 and TRBJ2-1, with 9 bases matching TRBD2. Germline V gene sequence: CDR1 SGHAT, CDR2 FQNNGV. The CDR3 spans 17 residues. V trimming: 0 bases; J trimming: 5 bases; junction bases outside the gene matches: 8. The whole variable domain, remainder taken from reference TRBV11-2 and TRBJ2-1, is EAGVAQSPRYKIIEKRQSVAFWCNPISGHATLYWYQQILGQGPKLLIQFQNNGVVDDSQLPKDRFSAERLKGVDSTLKIQPAKLEDSAVYLCASSLDSVAGANNEQFFGPGTRLTVL.